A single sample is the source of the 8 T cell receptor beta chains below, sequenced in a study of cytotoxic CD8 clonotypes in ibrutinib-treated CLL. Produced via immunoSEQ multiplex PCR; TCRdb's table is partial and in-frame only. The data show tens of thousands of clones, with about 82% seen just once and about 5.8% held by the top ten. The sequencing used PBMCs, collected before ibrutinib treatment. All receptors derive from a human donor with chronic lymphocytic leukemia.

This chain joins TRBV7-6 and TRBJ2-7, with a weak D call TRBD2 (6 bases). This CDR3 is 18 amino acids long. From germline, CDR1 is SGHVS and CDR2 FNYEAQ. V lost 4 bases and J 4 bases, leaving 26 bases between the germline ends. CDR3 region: CASSSPGTQKDLPYEQYF. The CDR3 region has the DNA TGTGCCAGCAGCTCACCCGGGACTCAGAAAGACCTACCATACGAGCAGTACTTC.

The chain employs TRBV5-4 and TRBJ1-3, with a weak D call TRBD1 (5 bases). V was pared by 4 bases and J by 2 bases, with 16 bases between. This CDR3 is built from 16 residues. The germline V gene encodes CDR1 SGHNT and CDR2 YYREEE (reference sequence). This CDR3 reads CASSTRIGGAGNTIYF. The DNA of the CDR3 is TGTGCCAGCAGCACCCGGATTGGGGGGGCTGGAAACACCATATATTTT.

CDR3 in amino acids: CASGDRGSYEQYF. The CDR3 DNA reads as TGTGCCAGCGGGGACAGGGGTTCCTACGAGCAGTACTTC. The chain couples TRBV28 to TRBJ2-7; 10 bases map to TRBD1. The J segment lost 1 base and the V segment lost 8 bases, leaving 2 bases of the junction unmatched. The CDR3 runs to 13 residues. The V gene's germline CDR1 is MDHEN and CDR2 SYDVKM.

CDR3 in amino acids: CASSWDRLNTEAFF. In DNA, the CDR3 is TGTGCCAGCAGCTGGGACAGATTGAACACTGAAGCTTTCTTT. V is TRBV5-5 and J is TRBJ1-1, with TRBD1 identical over 7 bases. Germline trimming cut 3 bases from V and 0 bases from J; bases unmatched to any gene: 2. The CDR3 extends over 14 amino acids. From germline, CDR1 is SGHKS and CDR2 YYEKEE (reference sequence).

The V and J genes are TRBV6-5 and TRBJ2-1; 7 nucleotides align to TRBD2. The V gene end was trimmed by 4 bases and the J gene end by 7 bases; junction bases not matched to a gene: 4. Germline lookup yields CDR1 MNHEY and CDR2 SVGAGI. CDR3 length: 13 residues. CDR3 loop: CASSLTSRNEQFF. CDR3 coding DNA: TGTGCCAGCAGTTTGACTAGCCGGAATGAGCAGTTCTTC.

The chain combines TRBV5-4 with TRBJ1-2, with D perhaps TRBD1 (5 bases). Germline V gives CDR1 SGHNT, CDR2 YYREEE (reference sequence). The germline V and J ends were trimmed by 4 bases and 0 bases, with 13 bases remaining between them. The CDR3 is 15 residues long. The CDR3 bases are TGTGCCAGCAGCGACCGGGACGGATCTAACTATGGCTACACCTTC. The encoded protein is CASSDRDGSNYGYTF.

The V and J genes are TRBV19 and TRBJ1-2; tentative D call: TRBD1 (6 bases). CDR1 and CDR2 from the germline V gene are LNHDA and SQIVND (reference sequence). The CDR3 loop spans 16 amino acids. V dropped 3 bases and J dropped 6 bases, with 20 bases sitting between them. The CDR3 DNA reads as TGTGCCAGTAGTATTCAGTGGGACAATAGAGTCCATGGCTACACCTTC. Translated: CASSIQWDNRVHGYTF.

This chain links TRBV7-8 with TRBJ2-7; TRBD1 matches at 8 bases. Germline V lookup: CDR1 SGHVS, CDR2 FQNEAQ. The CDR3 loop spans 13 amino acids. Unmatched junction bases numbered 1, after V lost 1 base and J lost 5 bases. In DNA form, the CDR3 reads TGTGCCAGCAGCTTAGGACAGGGGAACGAGCAGTACTTC. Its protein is CASSLGQGNEQYF.